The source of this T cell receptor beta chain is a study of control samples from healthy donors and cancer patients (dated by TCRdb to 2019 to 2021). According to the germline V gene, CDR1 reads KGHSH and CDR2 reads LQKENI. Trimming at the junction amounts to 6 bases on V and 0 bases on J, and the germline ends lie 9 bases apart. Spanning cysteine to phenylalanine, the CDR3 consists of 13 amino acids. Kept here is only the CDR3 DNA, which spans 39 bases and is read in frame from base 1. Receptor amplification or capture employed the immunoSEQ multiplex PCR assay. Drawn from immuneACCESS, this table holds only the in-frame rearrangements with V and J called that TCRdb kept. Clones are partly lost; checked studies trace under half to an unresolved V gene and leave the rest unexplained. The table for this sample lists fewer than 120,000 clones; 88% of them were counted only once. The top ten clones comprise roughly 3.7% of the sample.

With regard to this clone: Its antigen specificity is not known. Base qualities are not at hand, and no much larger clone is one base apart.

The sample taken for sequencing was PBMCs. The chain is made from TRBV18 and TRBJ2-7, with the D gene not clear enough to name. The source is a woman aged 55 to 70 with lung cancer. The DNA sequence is TGTGCCAGCTCTCAAGAAAGCTCCTACGAGCAGTACTTC. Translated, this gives CASSQESSYEQYF.